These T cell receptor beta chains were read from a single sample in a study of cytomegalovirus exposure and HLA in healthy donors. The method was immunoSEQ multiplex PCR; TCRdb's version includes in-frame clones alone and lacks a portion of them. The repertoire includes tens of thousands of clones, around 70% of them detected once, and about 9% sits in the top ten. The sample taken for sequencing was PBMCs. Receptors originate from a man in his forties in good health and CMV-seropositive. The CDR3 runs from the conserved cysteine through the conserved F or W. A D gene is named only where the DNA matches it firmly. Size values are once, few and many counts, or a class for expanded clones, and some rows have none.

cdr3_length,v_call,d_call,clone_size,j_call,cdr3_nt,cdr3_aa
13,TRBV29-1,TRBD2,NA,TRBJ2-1,TGCAGCGTTGTCGGCGGGAGGGCCAATGAGCAGTTCTTC,CSVVGGRANEQFF
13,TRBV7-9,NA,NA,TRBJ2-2,TGTGCCAGCAGCTTACTCAACACCGGGGAGCTGTTTTTT,CASSLLNTGELFF
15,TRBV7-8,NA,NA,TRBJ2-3,TGTGCCAGCAGCTTTCGGCGGGCTTTCCCAGATACGCAGTATTTT,CASSFRRAFPDTQYF
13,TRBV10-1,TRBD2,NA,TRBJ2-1,TGCGCCAGCAGTGCGGGAGGGCGGTATGAGCAGTTCTTC,CASSAGGRYEQFF
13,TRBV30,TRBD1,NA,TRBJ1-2,TGTGCCTGGAGTGTATGGACAGGGGATTTGAACACCTTC,CAWSVWTGDLNTF
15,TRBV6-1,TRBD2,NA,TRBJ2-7,TGTGCCAGCAGTGAAGGGACTAGCGGGAGGTACGAGCAGTACTTC,CASSEGTSGRYEQYF
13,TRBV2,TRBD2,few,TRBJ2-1,TGTGCCACCAGCGGGAGTCCCTACAATGAGCAGTTCTTC,CATSGSPYNEQFF
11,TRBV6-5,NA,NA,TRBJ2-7,TGTGCCAGCAGCCCGGCCTACGAGCAGTACTTC,CASSPAYEQYF
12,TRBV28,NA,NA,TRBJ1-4,TGTGCCAGCAGCTCGGGGGGTGAAAAACTGTTTTTT,CASSSGGEKLFF
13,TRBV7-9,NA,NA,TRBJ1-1,TGTGCCAGCAGCTTAGACAGGGTGACTGAAGCTTTCTTT,CASSLDRVTEAFF
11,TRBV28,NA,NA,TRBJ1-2,TGTGCCAGCAGTTTGGGGCGTGGCTACACCTTC,CASSLGRGYTF
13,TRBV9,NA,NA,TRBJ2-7,TGTGCCAGCTCGCGGCGGCAGCAAGACGAGCAGTACTTC,CASSRRQQDEQYF
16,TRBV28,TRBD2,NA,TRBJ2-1,TGTGCCAACTCCGCATTGACGGGGGGCTCCTACAATGAGCAGTTCTTC,CANSALTGGSYNEQFF
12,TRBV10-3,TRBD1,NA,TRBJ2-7,TGTGCCATCGCAGGGGGCGGTTACGAGCAGTACTTC,CAIAGGGYEQYF
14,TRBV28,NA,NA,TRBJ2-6,TGTGCCAGCAGTCCTCCGGGGGGGGCCAACGTCCTGACTTTC,CASSPPGGANVLTF
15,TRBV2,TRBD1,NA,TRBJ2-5,TGTGCCAGCAGCTCAGACAGGGGGGACCAAGAGACCCAGTACTTC,CASSSDRGDQETQYF